This TCR beta chain was captured by sequencing in a study of T-cell memory formation after mild COVID-19. Study as a whole: Largely donor-specific sequence clusters came from a couple of donors. Study-level findings and limits: Clones that got smaller from day 15 to 85 had even CD4/CD8, while clones growing later tipped toward CD4+. Memory sampled before infection contained some responding clones, suggesting cross-reactive memory joined. CD4+ contracting clones were mainly CM and EM; CD8+ ones, EMRA.

To note about this clonotype: Its antigen remains unknown.

One entry per CDR3 protein results from TCRdb running MiXCR on the 5' RACE reads. The table shows roughly 110,000 distinct CDR3 sequences, with under 15% occurring only once. V lost 3 bases and J lost 6; bases outside the gene matches: 11. CDR3 length: 16 amino acids. This TCR was sampled from a man aged 18 to 29 who had mild COVID-19 (a few samples of this study predate the infection). Cell type and time point are not known. Sequencing was carried out using PBMCs or a T cell subset sorted from them (not recorded which). The chain uses TRBV12-3 or TRBV12-4 and TRBJ2-4; 7 nucleotides line up with TRBD2. CDR3 coding DNA: TGTGCCAGCAGTTTTGGGGGGGGGACCCCTGGAAACATTCAGTACTTC. It codes for CASSFGGGTPGNIQYF.